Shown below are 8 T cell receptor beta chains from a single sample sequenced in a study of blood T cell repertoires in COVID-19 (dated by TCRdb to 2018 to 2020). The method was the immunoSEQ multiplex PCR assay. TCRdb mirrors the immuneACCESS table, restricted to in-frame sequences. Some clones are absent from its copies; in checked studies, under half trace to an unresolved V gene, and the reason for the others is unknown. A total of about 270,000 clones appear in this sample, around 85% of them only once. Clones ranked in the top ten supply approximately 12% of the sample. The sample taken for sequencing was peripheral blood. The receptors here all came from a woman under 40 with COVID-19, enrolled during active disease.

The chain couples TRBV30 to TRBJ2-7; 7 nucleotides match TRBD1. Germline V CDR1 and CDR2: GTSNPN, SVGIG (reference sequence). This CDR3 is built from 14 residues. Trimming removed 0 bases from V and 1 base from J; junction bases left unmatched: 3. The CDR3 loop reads CAWSVQGISYEQYF. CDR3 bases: TGTGCCTGGAGTGTACAGGGGATATCCTACGAGCAGTACTTC.

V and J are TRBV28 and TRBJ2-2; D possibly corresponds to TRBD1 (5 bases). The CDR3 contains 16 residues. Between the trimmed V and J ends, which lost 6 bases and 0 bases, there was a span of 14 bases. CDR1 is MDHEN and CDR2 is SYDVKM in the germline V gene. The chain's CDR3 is CASSSQEYSNTGELFF. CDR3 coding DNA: TGTGCCAGCAGCTCACAGGAGTATTCGAACACCGGGGAGCTGTTTTTT.

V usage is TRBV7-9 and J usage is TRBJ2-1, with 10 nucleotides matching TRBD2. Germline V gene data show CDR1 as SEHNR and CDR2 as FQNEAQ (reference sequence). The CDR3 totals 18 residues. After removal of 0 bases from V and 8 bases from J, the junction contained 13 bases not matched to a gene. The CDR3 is CASSLASPGLANADEQFF. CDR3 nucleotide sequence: TGTGCCAGCAGCTTAGCTTCTCCGGGACTAGCGAATGCGGATGAGCAGTTCTTC.

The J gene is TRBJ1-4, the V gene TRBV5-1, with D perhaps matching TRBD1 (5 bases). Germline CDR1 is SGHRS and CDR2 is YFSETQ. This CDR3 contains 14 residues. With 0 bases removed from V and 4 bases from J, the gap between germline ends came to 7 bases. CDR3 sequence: CASSLGQFNEKLFF. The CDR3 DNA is TGCGCCAGCAGCTTGGGACAGTTTAATGAAAAACTGTTTTTT.

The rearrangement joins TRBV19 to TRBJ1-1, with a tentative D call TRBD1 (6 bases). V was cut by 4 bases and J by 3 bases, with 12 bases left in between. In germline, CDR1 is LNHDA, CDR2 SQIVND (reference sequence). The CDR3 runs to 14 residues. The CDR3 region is CASSKNRVYTEAFF. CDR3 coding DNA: TGTGCCAGTAGTAAAAACAGGGTTTACACTGAAGCTTTCTTT.

The CDR3 DNA reads TGTGCCAGTAGTTTACAGGGGGCGAACACTGAAGCTTTCTTT. Protein: CASSLQGANTEAFF. The chain combines TRBV19 with TRBJ1-1; TRBD1 aligns across 9 bases. Per the germline V gene, CDR1 is LNHDA and CDR2 is SQIVND (reference sequence). The junction had 2 bases not matched to a gene; V was cut back by 5 bases and J by 1 base. This CDR3 contains 14 residues.

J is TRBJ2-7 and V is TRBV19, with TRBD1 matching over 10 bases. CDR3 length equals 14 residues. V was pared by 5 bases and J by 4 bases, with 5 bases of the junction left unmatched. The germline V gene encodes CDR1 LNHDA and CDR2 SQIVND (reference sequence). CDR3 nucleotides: TGTGCCAGTAGTGGCAGACAGGGGGCGTACGAGCAGTACTTC. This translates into CASSGRQGAYEQYF.

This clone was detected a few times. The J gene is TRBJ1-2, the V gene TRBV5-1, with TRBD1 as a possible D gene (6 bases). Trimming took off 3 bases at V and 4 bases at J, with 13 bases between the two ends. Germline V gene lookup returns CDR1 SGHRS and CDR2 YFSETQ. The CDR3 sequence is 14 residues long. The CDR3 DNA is TGCGCCAGCAGCTCATACAGGGCATCCTATGGCTACACCTTC. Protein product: CASSSYRASYGYTF. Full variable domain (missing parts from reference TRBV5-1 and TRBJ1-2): KAGVTQTPRYLIKTRGQQVTLSCSPISGHRSVSWYQQTPGQGLQFLFEYFSETQRNKGNFPGRFSGRQFSNSRSEMNVSTLELGDSALYLCASSSYRASYGYTFGSGTRLTVV.